The 14 T cell receptor beta chains listed next were all sequenced from one sample in a study of shared T cell receptors in the human thymus. Profiling relied on immunoSEQ multiplex PCR, and the TCRdb table lists in-frame clones only, not all of them. The sample lists about 660,000 clones; more than 70% were seen once. A further study also used this sample, focusing on human thymus T cells.

Source material: thymocytes. The receptors originated from a boy under three years old with a congenital heart defect.

The J gene is TRBJ2-7, the V gene TRBV5-4, with a tentative D call TRBD1 (6 bases). This CDR3 comprises 14 residues. Germline V CDR1 and CDR2: SGHNT, YYREEE (reference sequence). V was shortened by 0 bases and J by 3 bases, with 10 bases between the two germline ends. CDR3 in DNA: TGTGCCAGCAGCTTGGAGGCAGGGGACTACGAGCAGTACTTC. Protein sequence: CASSLEAGDYEQYF.

This chain links TRBV19 with TRBJ2-7; 9 positions agree with TRBD2. The CDR3 is 14 residues long. Germline V CDR1 and CDR2: LNHDA, SQIVND (reference sequence). V was clipped by 4 bases and J by 6 bases; unmatched bases: 7. CDR3 sequence: CASSTVAGVVEQYF. CDR3 in DNA: TGTGCCAGTAGTACGGTAGCGGGAGTAGTCGAGCAGTACTTC.

The chain recombines TRBV27 with TRBJ1-1, with D possibly being TRBD1 (6 bases). CDR1 is MNHEY, CDR2 SMNVEV, per germline (reference sequence). The V end lost 2 bases, the J end lost 5 bases, and 24 bases lay between the germline ends. The CDR3 extends over 18 amino acids. Here the CDR3 reads CASSLRAAGVELWTEAFF. The CDR3, as DNA: TGTGCCAGCAGTTTAAGGGCGGCAGGGGTCGAGTTATGGACTGAAGCTTTCTTT.

This chain joins TRBV28 and TRBJ2-4; 8 bases map to TRBD2. Germline V gives CDR1 MDHEN, CDR2 SYDVKM. There are 16 residues in the CDR3. V shed 3 bases, J shed 8 bases, and the junction held 12 bases outside the gene matches. CDR3 sequence (DNA): TGTGCCAGCAGTTTTCCCCCTATGCTCGGGAGGGACATTCAGTACTTC. The encoded protein is CASSFPPMLGRDIQYF.

The chain recombines TRBV6-6 with TRBJ1-2, with 7 positions matching TRBD1. From germline, CDR1 is MNHNY and CDR2 SVGAGI (reference sequence). Germline trimming cut 2 bases from V and 5 bases from J; bases unmatched to any gene: 2. This CDR3 is 13 amino acids long. The DNA of the CDR3 is TGTGCCAGCAGTTACCGGGACAGTTATGGCTACACCTTC. Its translation: CASSYRDSYGYTF.

This chain joins TRBV5-5 and TRBJ1-5, with D possibly matching TRBD1 (6 bases). Germline lookup yields CDR1 SGHKS and CDR2 YYEKEE (reference sequence). The CDR3 spans 18 residues. The V and J ends lost 0 bases and 3 bases respectively, with 19 bases between them. Here the CDR3 DNA reads TGTGCCAGCAGCTTGGCCGTCAGGGGTGGCGGCCCCAATCAGCCCCAGCATTTT. This translates into CASSLAVRGGGPNQPQHF.

V gene TRBV27 combines with J gene TRBJ1-5; TRBD1 matches 11 bases. J gave up 2 bases and V 6 bases, and 18 bases lay outside the gene matches. This CDR3 is built from 20 residues. The germline CDR1 and CDR2 sequences are MNHEY and SMNVEV (reference sequence). The CDR3 DNA follows: TGTGCCAGCAGCCTATCGGTCCGGGACAGGGGGACGTCAGGCAATCAGCCCCAGCATTTT. It encodes CASSLSVRDRGTSGNQPQHF.

This clone was seen only once. The chain joins TRBV28 to TRBJ2-7, with 10 bases aligning to TRBD1. J lost 6 bases, V lost 2 bases, and 4 bases had no gene match. The CDR3 contains 14 residues. The germline CDR1 and CDR2 sequences are MDHEN and SYDVKM. Written as DNA, the CDR3 is TGTGCCAGCAGTTTAAGACAGGGGGCCAGCGAGCAGTACTTC. It codes for CASSLRQGASEQYF.

This chain connects TRBV5-4 to TRBJ1-4, with D perhaps matching TRBD1 (6 bases). The CDR3 is made up of 15 amino acids. Trimming stripped 2 bases from V and 5 bases from J, with 13 bases between. From germline, CDR1 is SGHNT and CDR2 YYREEE (reference sequence). CDR3 sequence: CASSFGGRGNEKLFF. The CDR3 nucleotides are TGTGCCAGCAGCTTTGGGGGCAGGGGAAATGAAAAACTGTTTTTT.

The chain uses TRBV25-1 and TRBJ2-5; maybe TRBD1 (5 bases). The CDR3 is 13 residues long. Germline V CDR1 and CDR2: MGHDK, SYGVNS. The V end lost 8 bases, the J end lost 5 bases, and 15 bases lay between the germline ends. The CDR3 coding sequence is TGTGCCAGCCTCGGTAGGGGTACGGAGACCCAGTACTTC. Residues: CASLGRGTETQYF.

The CDR3 reads CAWSEGQGEGFSGNTIYF. For the CDR3, the DNA is TGTGCCTGGAGTGAAGGACAGGGAGAGGGCTTCTCTGGAAACACCATATATTTT. This rearrangement joins TRBV30 to TRBJ1-3; 8 positions agree with TRBD1. Looked up from germline, CDR1 is GTSNPN and CDR2 is SVGIG (reference sequence). The CDR3 covers 18 residues. V was clipped by 1 base and J by 0 bases; unmatched bases: 11. Looking up the rest from reference TRBV30 and TRBJ1-3 gives the full variable domain: SQTIHQWPATLVQPVGSPLSLECTVEGTSNPNLYWYRQAAGRGLQLLFYSVGIGQISSEVPQNLSASRPQDRQFILSSKKLLLSDSGFYLCAWSEGQGEGFSGNTIYFGEGSWLTVV.

The V call is TRBV5-5, the J call TRBJ1-3; D not certain. Germline V gene sequence: CDR1 SGHKS, CDR2 YYEKEE (reference sequence). V was shortened by 0 bases and J by 0 bases, with 10 bases between the two germline ends. There are 16 residues in the CDR3. CDR3 nucleotide sequence: TGTGCCAGCAGCTTGGCCGTGGGAGCCTCTGGAAACACCATATATTTT. It is translated as CASSLAVGASGNTIYF.

The chain employs TRBV6-4 and TRBJ2-3; 7 bases are shared with TRBD2. Trimming took 3 bases from V and 7 from J; bases not matched to a gene: 4. The CDR3 is 13 amino acids. Looked up from germline, CDR1 is MRHNA and CDR2 is SNTAGT. The DNA for the CDR3 is TGTGCCAGCAGTGATACGGGGGGAAATACGCAGTATTTT. Translating it yields CASSDTGGNTQYF.

This chain connects TRBV6-1 to TRBJ2-6, with TRBD2 identical over 8 bases. CDR1 and CDR2 from the germline V gene are MNHNS and SASEGT. The ends lost 0 bases at V and 2 bases at J; junction bases unmatched: 3. The length of the CDR3 is 17 residues. CDR3: CASSEARGLAGANVLTF. DNA of the CDR3: TGTGCCAGCAGTGAAGCGAGGGGACTAGCTGGGGCCAACGTCCTGACTTTC.